This entry lists 12 T cell receptor beta chains sequenced from one sample in a study of regulatory T cells in long-lasting Graves disease. The time point: newly diagnosed GD, antithyroid drugs for less than 3 months. RNA isolated from PBMCs was used to make the TCR library. Construction of the TCR beta libraries employed iRepertoire HTBI primers in conjunction with Arm-PCR of CDR3 regions. From the multiplex PCR reads, TCRdb called clonotypes with MiXCR, one entry per CDR3 protein. This table holds 450,000 to 600,000 distinct CDR3 sequences, approximately 13% found once. These data are also associated with another study on T cells in Graves' hyperthyroidism and ophthalmopathy.

Source: peripheral blood mononuclear cells (PBMCs), taken at new diagnosis, from a patient treated with antithyroid drugs. The receptors come from a man under 40 with Graves disease.

This clonotype was seen many times. The rearrangement uses TRBV27 and TRBJ1-2; D ambiguous. Per germline, CDR1 MNHEY and CDR2 SMNVEV (reference sequence). CDR3 length equals 13 residues. The V end lost 3 bases, the J end lost 2 bases, and 7 bases lay between the germline ends. Here the CDR3 DNA reads TGTGCCAGCAGTTTCCAGAAGAACTATGGCTACACCTTC. The encoded protein is CASSFQKNYGYTF.

This clonotype has a count of ten or more. The V gene is TRBV2, the J gene TRBJ2-7; D gene uncertain. V was clipped by 8 bases and J by 6 bases, with 20 bases between them. The CDR3 loop spans 14 amino acids. Germline V gene data show CDR1 as SNHLY and CDR2 as FYNNEI. The CDR3 protein is CASAPTVLRREQYF. CDR3 bases: TGTGCCAGCGCCCCCACGGTCCTGCGCCGCGAGCAGTACTTC.

The chain links TRBV5-5 to TRBJ2-7, with D possibly being TRBD2 (6 bases). V was shortened by 4 bases and J by 5 bases, with 10 bases between the two germline ends. Germline lookup yields CDR1 SGHKS and CDR2 YYEKEE (reference sequence). CDR3 size: 12 residues. CDR3 amino acids: CASSPWGDEQYF. CDR3 DNA: TGTGCCAGCAGCCCCTGGGGGGACGAGCAGTACTTC.

This clonotype was counted between two and nine times. V and J are TRBV7-9 and TRBJ1-2; the D gene is possibly TRBD1 (5 bases). CDR1 and CDR2 from the germline V gene are SEHNR and FQNEAQ (reference sequence). V lost 2 bases, J lost 5 bases, and 15 bases lay in between. The CDR3 runs 15 residues. CDR3 in DNA: TGTGCCAGCAGCTTACGAGGCAGGGAGGGGTATGGCTACACCTTC. Translated, it gives CASSLRGREGYGYTF.

This clonotype occurred many times. The chain employs TRBV20-1 and TRBJ2-7, with a possible D match to TRBD2 (5 bases). The germline CDR1 and CDR2 sequences are DFQATT and SNEGSKA (reference sequence). The CDR3 has 13 amino acids. Between the trimmed V and J ends, which lost 6 bases and 0 bases, there was a span of 12 bases. The chain's CDR3 is CSASPGSSYEQYF. DNA for the CDR3: TGCAGTGCATCCCCGGGGTCCTCCTACGAGCAGTACTTC.

The chain carries TRBV19 and TRBJ1-2, with 9 bases identical to TRBD1. CDR1 LNHDA and CDR2 SQIVND come from the germline V gene (reference sequence). The CDR3 has 15 residues. V lost 5 bases and J lost 4; bases outside the gene matches: 8. This CDR3 reads CASSPFGTGSYGYTF. CDR3 coding DNA: TGTGCCAGTAGTCCCTTTGGGACAGGGAGCTATGGCTACACCTTC.

This clonotype showed up many times. The chain has TRBV12-5 and TRBJ2-1, with TRBD2 identical over 10 bases. This CDR3 is 15 amino acids long. Losses at the gene ends were 5 bases for V and 6 bases for J; bases not matched to a gene: 7. Germline assignment: CDR1 LGHNT and CDR2 FRNRAP. CDR3 in amino acids: CASGVSGRGGNEQFF. The CDR3 nucleotides are TGTGCTAGTGGTGTGAGCGGGAGGGGAGGCAATGAGCAGTTCTTC.

On this clonotype itself: A clone one base away is much larger, so this may be a read error. CDR3 DNA: TGTGCCTGCACCATCGGACTTTCTAACTATGGCTACACCTTC. It codes for CACTIGLSNYGYTF. J is TRBJ1-2 and V is TRBV6-2 or TRBV6-3; D not resolved. The CDR3 is 14 amino acids. Trimming pared 11 bases from V and 0 bases from J, leaving 16 bases between. Germline CDR1 is MNHEY and CDR2 is SVGEGT.

This clonotype has ten or more counts. This chain links TRBV10-3 with TRBJ1-1; weak D call: TRBD1 (5 bases). Trimming took off 6 bases at V and 3 bases at J, with 14 bases between the two ends. The CDR3 sequence is 14 residues long. Germline V gene data show CDR1 as ENHRY and CDR2 as SYGVKD. The CDR3 DNA reads as TGTGCCATCAGCCTCCGGGGGGGTGACACTGAAGCTTTCTTT. This gives the protein CAISLRGGDTEAFF.

The rearrangement links TRBV4-2 to TRBJ2-7; D not resolved. Germline assignment: CDR1 LGHNA and CDR2 YNFKEQ. This CDR3 has 14 residues. V lost 3 bases and J lost 2, with 11 bases in between. The CDR3 coding sequence is TGTGCCAGCAGCCAGATAGACTCGACCTACGAGCAGTACTTC. It encodes CASSQIDSTYEQYF.

This clonotype was seen ten or more times. The chain is built from TRBV10-3 and TRBJ1-1; perhaps TRBD1 as D (5 bases). This CDR3 contains 12 residues. Trimming removed 4 bases at V and 7 bases at J, with 10 bases between. Looked up from germline, CDR1 is ENHRY and CDR2 is SYGVKD. In DNA, the CDR3 is TGTGCCATCAGTGCGGCGACAGATGAAGCTTTCTTT. Its protein is CAISAATDEAFF.

This clonotype was counted ten times or more. This chain uses TRBV7-8 with TRBJ2-1, with unresolved D. Looked up from germline, CDR1 is SGHVS and CDR2 is FQNEAQ. Deletions cut 5 bases from V and 1 base from J, with 12 bases between. This CDR3 comprises 15 residues. This CDR3 is CASSPRAISYNEQFF. Written as DNA, the CDR3 is TGTGCCAGCAGCCCTAGGGCTATTTCCTACAATGAGCAGTTCTTC.